These 32 T cell receptor beta chains were sequenced from one sample in a study of control samples from healthy donors and cancer patients. Sequencing was performed with immunoSEQ multiplex PCR; in TCRdb, only in-frame clones are kept and a portion is missing. The table has over 80,000 clones, approximately 80% seen once. The sequencing sample was made of blood. The receptors stem from a man younger than 40 in good health.

In its sample, this clone was seen once. The chain links TRBV7-9 to TRBJ1-6; D unclear. The CDR3 sequence is 14 residues long. V lost 2 bases to trimming and J lost 10 bases, with 12 bases between them. The V gene's germline CDR1 is SEHNR and CDR2 FQNEAQ (reference sequence). CDR3 residues: CASSLTERGSPLHF. In DNA, the CDR3 is TGTGCCAGCAGCTTAACCGAGAGAGGCTCACCCCTCCACTTT. Filled out from reference TRBV7-9 and TRBJ1-6, the complete variable domain reads DTGVSQNPRHKITKRGQNVTFRCDPISEHNRLYWYRQTLGQGPEFLTYFQNEAQLEKSRLLSDRFSAERPKGSFSTLEIQRTEQGDSAMYLCASSLTERGSPLHFGNGTRLTVT.

The rearrangement links TRBV5-1 to TRBJ2-2, with D unclear. The CDR3 is 17 residues long. Trimming removed 2 bases from V and 0 bases from J, with 14 bases in between. The germline gives CDR1 SGHRS, CDR2 YFSETQ. The CDR3 DNA is TGCGCCAGCAGCTTTATGTCGTGGGCGGCGAACACCGGGGAGCTGTTTTTT. Translating it yields CASSFMSWAANTGELFF.

This rearrangement joins TRBV27 to TRBJ2-1; 10 nucleotides line up with TRBD1. The CDR3 loop spans 13 amino acids. V lost 6 bases, J lost 7 bases, and 3 bases stayed unmatched. Germline V gene sequence: CDR1 MNHEY, CDR2 SMNVEV (reference sequence). The CDR3 sequence: CASRGDRGNEQFF. CDR3 sequence (DNA): TGTGCCAGCAGGGGGGACAGGGGAAATGAGCAGTTCTTC.

This clone came up once. The J gene is TRBJ1-5, the V gene TRBV12-5; D not certain. V gave up 5 bases and J gave up 9 bases, with 11 bases separating them. The germline V gene has CDR1 LGHNT and CDR2 FRNRAP. The CDR3 has 12 residues. The CDR3 DNA is TGTGCTAGTGGTCAACCGTCGGGGCCCCAGCATTTT. It specifies CASGQPSGPQHF.

The gene calls are TRBV15 and TRBJ1-2; no clear D. The CDR3 extends over 14 amino acids. CDR1 and CDR2 (germline): LNHNV, YYDKDF (reference sequence). V lost 0 bases, J lost 8 bases, and 13 bases lay in between. This CDR3 is CATSRDYREGGYTF. The CDR3, as DNA: TGTGCCACCAGCAGAGATTACCGGGAGGGCGGCTACACCTTC.

The rearrangement joins TRBV4-2 to TRBJ1-2; 8 bases are a match to TRBD1. Germline CDR1 reads LGHNA; CDR2 reads YNFKEQ. The CDR3 runs to 14 residues. Unmatched junction bases numbered 6, after V lost 4 bases and J lost 5 bases. As DNA, the CDR3 is TGTGCCAGCAGCCGCCTGGACAGGGAATATGGCTACACCTTC. Translation gives CASSRLDREYGYTF.

CDR3 sequence (DNA): TGTGCCAGTACCACTAGTCTAGTCACTGAAGCTTTCTTT. This translates into CASTTSLVTEAFF. The chain joins TRBV19 to TRBJ1-1, with unresolved D. Germline CDR1 is LNHDA and CDR2 is SQIVND (reference sequence). V was clipped by 7 bases and J by 4 bases, with 13 bases between them. The length of the CDR3 is 13 residues.

This clone was seen only once. V and J are TRBV5-8 and TRBJ2-7; D is tentatively TRBD1 or TRBD2 (5 bases each). Germline V gene sequence: CDR1 SGHTS, CDR2 YDEGEE. Deletions cut 5 bases from V and 2 bases from J, with 17 bases between. The CDR3 is made up of 15 amino acids. CDR3 DNA: TGTGCCAGCAGATCCCGCGATTGGGGGACCTACGAGCAGTACTTC. As protein: CASRSRDWGTYEQYF.

In its sample, this clone was seen once. The chain employs TRBV9 and TRBJ2-3; D is ambiguous. Trimming removed 4 bases at V and 2 bases at J, with 14 bases between. The CDR3 runs 15 residues. The germline V gene encodes CDR1 SGDLS and CDR2 YYNGEE. Written as DNA, the CDR3 is TGTGCCAGCAGCCGTTACAAATCCCTCACAGATACGCAGTATTTT. It specifies CASSRYKSLTDTQYF. Full variable domain (outside the CDR3, taken from reference TRBV9 and TRBJ2-3): DSGVTQTPKHLITATGQRVTLRCSPRSGDLSVYWYQQSLDQGLQFLIQYYNGEERAKGNILERFSAQQFPDLHSELNLSSLELGDSALYFCASSRYKSLTDTQYFGPGTRLTVL.

The chain uses TRBV21-1 and TRBJ1-1. TRBV21-1 is described as a pseudogene. The CDR3 extends over 12 amino acids. As DNA, the CDR3 is TGTGCCAGCAGCACCGAGATGACTGAAGCTTTCTTT. Protein product: CASSTEMTEAFF.

V gene TRBV6-6 combines with J gene TRBJ1-6; D unclear. CDR1 is MNHNY and CDR2 is SVGAGI in the germline V gene (reference sequence). Trimming left V 0 bases short and J 6 bases short, with 9 bases between. The CDR3 covers 15 residues. CDR3: CASSYSSQPNSPLHF. In DNA form, the CDR3 reads TGTGCCAGCAGTTACTCGAGTCAGCCTAATTCACCCCTCCACTTT.

The chain joins TRBV30 to TRBJ1-1; possible D gene TRBD1, 5 bases. The V end was cut by 3 bases, the J end by 1 base, with 18 bases between. CDR1 is GTSNPN and CDR2 is SVGIG in the germline V gene (reference sequence). This CDR3 comprises 16 residues. The CDR3 spells CAWRRPLGPGNTEAFF. The CDR3 nucleotides read TGTGCCTGGAGAAGACCGTTGGGGCCGGGGAACACTGAAGCTTTCTTT.

This chain joins TRBV18 and TRBJ1-4; D unclear. V lost 3 bases, J lost 8 bases, and 10 bases lay in between. Germline assignment: CDR1 KGHSH and CDR2 LQKENI. The CDR3 totals 13 residues. CDR3 in amino acids: CASSPDVGEKLFF. The CDR3 DNA is TGTGCCAGCTCACCTGACGTGGGGGAAAAACTGTTTTTT.

This chain joins TRBV14 and TRBJ1-4; D is undetermined. Germline CDR1 reads SGHDN; CDR2 reads FVKESK. V lost 4 bases to trimming and J lost 7 bases, with 10 bases between them. This CDR3 spans 13 amino acids. The CDR3 spells CASSRSGSEKLFF. The CDR3 nucleotides are TGTGCCAGCAGCCGTAGCGGTAGTGAAAAACTGTTTTTT.

The J gene is TRBJ1-1, the V gene TRBV5-1, with no clear D. The germline CDR1 and CDR2 sequences are SGHRS and YFSETQ. V was cut by 2 bases and J by 0 bases, with 11 bases left in between. CDR3 size: 15 residues. The CDR3 region is CASSFAAPVNTEAFF. CDR3 DNA: TGCGCCAGCAGCTTCGCGGCCCCAGTGAACACTGAAGCTTTCTTT.

This clone was counted a single time. V and J are TRBV5-1 and TRBJ2-1; D not certain. The CDR3 sequence is 14 residues long. V gave up 4 bases and J gave up 5 bases, with 13 bases separating them. Per the germline V gene, CDR1 is SGHRS and CDR2 is YFSETQ. CDR3 in amino acids: CASSPWTDHNEQFF. In nucleotides, the CDR3 is TGCGCCAGCAGCCCTTGGACGGATCACAATGAGCAGTTCTTC. Looking up the rest from reference TRBV5-1 and TRBJ2-1 gives the full variable domain: KAGVTQTPRYLIKTRGQQVTLSCSPISGHRSVSWYQQTPGQGLQFLFEYFSETQRNKGNFPGRFSGRQFSNSRSEMNVSTLELGDSALYLCASSPWTDHNEQFFGPGTRLTVL.

This chain uses TRBV6-1 with TRBJ1-2; D is ambiguous. In germline, CDR1 is MNHNS, CDR2 SASEGT. The CDR3 spans 14 residues. The ends were cut back, 0 bases at V and 2 bases at J, with 7 bases in the middle. In DNA form, the CDR3 reads TGTGCCAGCAGTGAAGCGTTTATCAACTATGGCTACACCTTC. Translating gives CASSEAFINYGYTF.

About this clone: Additional DNA sequences in this sample encode the identical CDR3. The rearrangement uses TRBV27 and TRBJ2-1, with no clear D. V shed 1 base and J shed 6 bases, with 7 bases lying between them. The CDR3 has 13 amino acids. Germline CDR1 and CDR2: MNHEY and SMNVEV (reference sequence). CDR3 protein: CASSLYYRNEQFF. The CDR3 bases are TGTGCCAGCAGTTTATACTACCGCAATGAGCAGTTCTTC.

CDR3: CASSLAGTGVFEQYF. Here the CDR3 DNA reads TGTGCCAGCAGCTTGGCCGGGACAGGGGTTTTCGAGCAGTACTTC. V and J are TRBV5-4 and TRBJ2-7, with TRBD1 matching over 10 bases. The germline CDR1 and CDR2 sequences are SGHNT and YYREEE (reference sequence). V lost 0 bases, J lost 6 bases, and 6 bases stayed unmatched. The length of the CDR3 is 15 residues.

This clone was recorded a few times. The V gene is TRBV2, the J gene TRBJ1-5; D is uncertain. Trimming cost V 7 bases and J 3 bases, with 10 bases left between them. The germline CDR1 and CDR2 sequences are SNHLY and FYNNEI. The CDR3 totals 13 residues. CDR3 loop: CASKLGPNQPQHF. CDR3 DNA sequence: TGTGCCAGCAAACTCGGGCCCAATCAGCCCCAGCATTTT. The full variable domain, completed using reference TRBV2 and TRBJ1-5, is EPEVTQTPSHQVTQMGQEVILRCVPISNHLYFYWYRQILGQKVEFLVSFYNNEISEKSEIFDDQFSVERPDGSNFTLKIRSTKLEDSAMYFCASKLGPNQPQHFGDGTRLSIL.

This clone was detected only once. The chain joins TRBV5-4 to TRBJ2-5; D is uncertain. Deletions cut 1 base from V and 2 bases from J, with 18 bases between. Germline V gene sequence: CDR1 SGHNT, CDR2 YYREEE (reference sequence). The length of the CDR3 is 17 residues. The CDR3 is CASSLSGGSPTQETQYF. CDR3 nucleotide sequence: TGTGCCAGCAGCTTGTCGGGTGGTAGTCCTACACAAGAGACCCAGTACTTC.

This chain links TRBV6-5 with TRBJ2-7; no reliable D call. Trimming pared 7 bases from V and 0 bases from J, leaving 13 bases between. The CDR3 covers 14 residues. Germline assignment: CDR1 MNHEY and CDR2 SVGAGI. The CDR3 nucleotides are TGTGCCAGCATTGGGGTGCGGATCTCCTACGAGCAGTACTTC. It codes for CASIGVRISYEQYF.

The count of this clone is one. This chain uses TRBV7-9 with TRBJ2-5; D is possibly TRBD1 (6 bases). Germline V lookup: CDR1 SEHNR, CDR2 FQNEAQ (reference sequence). Trimming removed 5 bases at V and 5 bases at J, with 12 bases between. The CDR3 is made up of 13 amino acids. In DNA, the CDR3 is TGTGCCAGCAGCCCCGGGACACCCGAGACCCAGTACTTC. Translating gives CASSPGTPETQYF.

The gene calls are TRBV10-3 and TRBJ1-2; 10 nucleotides agree with TRBD1. Per the germline V gene, CDR1 is ENHRY and CDR2 is SYGVKD. V gave up 10 bases and J gave up 0 bases; unmatched junction bases: 11. The CDR3 totals 16 residues. Written as DNA, the CDR3 is TGTGCCACGTTCGACAGGGGGCCTGCTGCTAACTATGGCTACACCTTC. Translation: CATFDRGPAANYGYTF.

This clone was counted a few times. This chain joins TRBV24-1 and TRBJ2-1; 8 bases align to TRBD1. The V gene's germline CDR1 is KGHDR and CDR2 SFDVKD. V was clipped by 5 bases and J by 7 bases; unmatched bases: 6. The CDR3 has 14 amino acids. The CDR3 sequence is CATSGNRGNNEQFF. The CDR3 nucleotides are TGTGCCACCAGTGGCAACAGGGGGAATAATGAGCAGTTCTTC.

J is TRBJ2-1 and V is TRBV2; tentatively, D is TRBD1 or TRBD2 (6 bases each). Germline V gene sequence: CDR1 SNHLY, CDR2 FYNNEI. This CDR3 has 14 amino acids. The ends were cut back, 8 bases at V and 2 bases at J, with 13 bases in the middle. The CDR3 coding sequence is TGTGCCAGCGGCCGGGGGCAGCCCTACAATGAGCAGTTCTTC. It encodes CASGRGQPYNEQFF.

J is TRBJ1-1 and V is TRBV9; 8 bases agree with TRBD1. Germline CDR1 reads SGDLS; CDR2 reads YYNGEE. After removal of 3 bases from V and 2 bases from J, the junction contained 9 bases not matched to a gene. The CDR3 covers 16 residues. The CDR3 DNA sequence: TGTGCCAGCAGCGGAGGACAGGGTTGGTTAAACACTGAAGCTTTCTTT. Protein: CASSGGQGWLNTEAFF.

The chain links TRBV27 to TRBJ1-2; D call uncertain. This CDR3 has 13 residues. Trimming took off 6 bases at V and 5 bases at J, with 13 bases between the two ends. CDR1 and CDR2 from the germline V gene are MNHEY and SMNVEV (reference sequence). CDR3 in amino acids: CASSIQPDYGYTF. In nucleotides, the CDR3 is TGTGCCAGCAGCATCCAACCCGATTATGGCTACACCTTC.

The chain couples TRBV9 to TRBJ2-3; TRBD1 matches at 7 bases. The J segment lost 1 base and the V segment lost 4 bases, leaving 6 bases of the junction unmatched. This CDR3 region has 15 residues. Looked up from germline, CDR1 is SGDLS and CDR2 is YYNGEE. The CDR3 DNA follows: TGTGCCAGCAGCATGTTAACAGGGGGCACAGATACGCAGTATTTT. Translating it yields CASSMLTGGTDTQYF.

The V call is TRBV11-3, the J call TRBJ2-5, with D maybe TRBD1 (6 bases). Trimming stripped 2 bases from V and 5 bases from J, with 9 bases between. CDR1 and CDR2 from the germline V gene are SGHNT and YENEEA. This CDR3 comprises 13 residues. This CDR3 is CASSLLRGETQYF. The CDR3 DNA follows: TGTGCCAGCAGCTTATTGAGGGGGGAGACCCAGTACTTC.

The V call is TRBV2, the J call TRBJ2-7, with D unresolved. Looked up from germline, CDR1 is SNHLY and CDR2 is FYNNEI. The CDR3 contains 15 residues. Trimming left V 2 bases short and J 2 bases short, with 13 bases between. The CDR3 sequence is CASSERNSNPYEQYF. CDR3 nucleotide sequence: TGTGCCAGCAGTGAACGGAACAGTAATCCCTACGAGCAGTACTTC.

The rearrangement joins TRBV5-1 to TRBJ2-7; D might be TRBD1 (5 bases). V was pared by 0 bases and J by 4 bases, with 5 bases between. CDR1 is SGHRS, CDR2 YFSETQ, per germline. The CDR3 is 12 amino acids. The CDR3 is CASSLEGYEQYF. Written as DNA, the CDR3 is TGCGCCAGCAGCTTGGAGGGGTACGAGCAGTACTTC.